This T cell receptor (beta chain) was sequenced during a study of Ad26.COV2.S vaccination and SARS-CoV-2 variants. Treatment meaning: some 20 received Ad26.COV2.S at low or high dose, single or two shots; about 5 received placebo; per-sample allocation not given. Collection of samples fell on day 63 after the first vaccine or placebo injection. As its vector, the vaccine had Ad26, which expressed Wuhan-strain SARS-CoV-2 spike. This CDR3 spans 16 amino acids. Trimming removed 6 bases at V and 0 bases at J, with 12 bases between. Germline V gene data show CDR1 as ENHRY and CDR2 as SYGVKD. The assay was immunoSEQ multiplex PCR, and TCRdb's table has in-frame clones only and misses some. The sample has 300,000 to 400,000 clones; 85% to 90% are singletons.

The chain uses TRBV10-3 and TRBJ1-6; D is unresolved. This sample comprised peripheral blood, obtained in a trial of Ad26.COV2.S vaccine versus placebo. The sequence was obtained from a person between 18 and 59 years old who received the Ad26.COV2.S COVID-19 vaccine or a placebo. The CDR3 sequence: CAIRAAGSSYNSPLHF. The CDR3 bases are TGTGCCATCAGGGCGGCGGGGAGCTCCTATAATTCACCCCTCCACTTT.